One sample yielded the 15 T cell receptor beta chains listed below, sequenced in a study of blood T cell repertoires in COVID-19. Here immunoSEQ multiplex PCR was the method, and the copy in TCRdb shows in-frame clones only, minus some. The sample has about 61,000 clones, around 87% seen once. The sequenced sample consisted of peripheral blood. The receptor set was obtained from a man aged 55-75 years with acute or convalescent COVID-19.

CDR3 sequence (DNA): TGCGCCAGCAGCCAAGAGGGTTCCCAGGGGGAAAAACTGTTTTTT. Amino acids: CASSQEGSQGEKLFF. The rearrangement uses TRBV4-3 and TRBJ1-4; tentatively, D is TRBD1 (6 bases). Germline CDR1 and CDR2: LGHNA and YSLEER. The CDR3 is 15 residues long. V was clipped by 0 bases and J by 8 bases, with 13 bases between them.

This chain links TRBV15 with TRBJ1-1; TRBD1 is a possible D gene (5 bases). Trimming took 1 base from V and 10 from J, leaving 16 bases between them. Germline lookup yields CDR1 LNHNV and CDR2 YYDKDF (reference sequence). The CDR3 is made up of 14 amino acids. The CDR3 sequence: CATSRAPSPGGAFF. In DNA form, the CDR3 reads TGTGCCACCAGCAGAGCTCCCTCCCCCGGGGGAGCTTTCTTT.

J is TRBJ1-4 and V is TRBV5-1; D is unresolved. Trimming took off 0 bases at V and 7 bases at J, with 13 bases between the two ends. From germline, CDR1 is SGHRS and CDR2 YFSETQ. CDR3 length: 15 residues. The CDR3 DNA follows: TGCGCCAGCAGCTTGGAACTCCCTAGTACTGAAAAACTGTTTTTT. Its protein product is CASSLELPSTEKLFF.

This clone was seen a few times. V gene TRBV7-8 combines with J gene TRBJ1-3, with no clear D. In germline, CDR1 is SGHVS, CDR2 FQNEAQ. Trimming took off 5 bases at V and 4 bases at J, with 18 bases between the two ends. This CDR3 is built from 16 residues. CDR3: CASSERRTDRGNTIYF. The DNA for the CDR3 is TGTGCCAGCAGCGAACGAAGGACTGATCGAGGAAACACCATATATTTT.

V usage is TRBV6-5 and J usage is TRBJ1-2, with D maybe TRBD1 (5 bases). V dropped 2 bases and J dropped 4 bases, with 14 bases sitting between them. This CDR3 spans 15 amino acids. From germline, CDR1 is MNHEY and CDR2 SVGAGI. The CDR3: CASSYPHAGGYGYTF. Written as DNA, the CDR3 is TGTGCCAGCAGTTACCCCCATGCGGGGGGCTATGGCTACACCTTC.

The rearrangement links TRBV5-1 to TRBJ1-1; 7 bases align to TRBD1. V lost 4 bases and J lost 2; bases outside the gene matches: 5. This CDR3 is 14 amino acids long. Looked up from germline, CDR1 is SGHRS and CDR2 is YFSETQ. The DNA for the CDR3 is TGCGCCAGCAGCCTACGACAGGGTAACACTGAAGCTTTCTTT. This translates into CASSLRQGNTEAFF.

This sequence joins TRBV19 and TRBJ2-4, with D possibly matching TRBD1 (6 bases). Germline V gives CDR1 LNHDA, CDR2 SQIVND (reference sequence). CDR3 length: 17 amino acids. Trimming took 3 bases from V and 0 from J, leaving 15 bases between them. The CDR3 here is CASSIGGHTGAKNIQYF. In DNA form, the CDR3 reads TGTGCCAGTAGTATTGGGGGACACACGGGAGCCAAAAACATTCAGTACTTC.

This chain links TRBV3-1 (or the pseudogene TRBV3-2) with TRBJ1-2, with D tentatively TRBD1 (5 bases). This CDR3 comprises 19 residues. CDR1 is LGHDT and CDR2 is YNNKEL in the germline V gene (reference sequence). Trimming shortened V by 3 bases and J by 2 bases, and 25 bases separated the two germline ends. The CDR3 DNA reads as TGTGCCAGCAGCCATCCACCTCACCGGGTCCTAAGGGGAAACTATGGCTACACCTTC. This sequence encodes CASSHPPHRVLRGNYGYTF.

This chain uses TRBV6-1 with TRBJ1-2; no clear D gene. Trimming took off 1 base at V and 4 bases at J, with 10 bases between the two ends. Per the germline V gene, CDR1 is MNHNS and CDR2 is SASEGT. The CDR3 length is 14 residues. The CDR3 here is CASSEDQELYGYTF. The CDR3 DNA sequence: TGTGCCAGCAGTGAAGACCAGGAACTCTATGGCTACACCTTC.

The J gene is TRBJ2-1, the V gene TRBV19; the match to TRBD2 covers 11 bases. V shed 3 bases and J 6 bases; nucleotides not matched to a gene: 4. CDR3 length equals 15 residues. Per the germline V gene, CDR1 is LNHDA and CDR2 is SQIVND (reference sequence). CDR3 residues: CASSIRLAGINEQFF. Here the CDR3 DNA reads TGTGCCAGTAGTATCCGACTAGCGGGGATCAATGAGCAGTTCTTC.

The chain links TRBV9 to TRBJ2-2, with a possible D match to TRBD1 (5 bases). V was cut by 0 bases and J by 1 base, with 10 bases left in between. CDR3 size: 16 residues. Germline CDR1 and CDR2: SGDLS and YYNGEE. This CDR3 reads CASSVDVTVNTGELFF. The CDR3 DNA follows: TGTGCCAGCAGCGTAGATGTGACAGTGAACACCGGGGAGCTGTTTTTT.

DNA of the CDR3: TGCGCCAGCAGCCCTGCTCTAGGGACAGGACAGCCCCAGCATTTT. Protein sequence: CASSPALGTGQPQHF. The chain has TRBV10-2 and TRBJ1-5; 8 nucleotides line up with TRBD1. Germline-derived CDR1 and CDR2 are WSHSY and SAAADI. V was pared by 6 bases and J by 7 bases, with 11 bases of the junction left unmatched. The CDR3 extends over 15 amino acids.

This chain uses TRBV27 with TRBJ2-7; possibly TRBD1 for D (6 bases). Deletions cut 6 bases from V and 0 bases from J, with 18 bases between. Germline CDR1 MNHEY, CDR2 SMNVEV (reference sequence). The CDR3 is 16 amino acids. The CDR3 nucleotides read TGTGCCAGCAGATCCCTGTATCGGGACAACTCCTACGAGCAGTACTTC. Protein product: CASRSLYRDNSYEQYF.

This clone was counted a few times. V is TRBV6-5 and J is TRBJ2-3, with D maybe TRBD1 (6 bases). The germline gives CDR1 MNHEY, CDR2 SVGAGI. The CDR3 extends over 12 amino acids. Trimming removed 7 bases at V and 3 bases at J, with 8 bases between. The CDR3 here is CASKGTTDTQYF. CDR3 DNA: TGTGCCAGCAAAGGGACAACAGATACGCAGTATTTT.

This rearrangement joins TRBV6-2 or TRBV6-3 to TRBJ2-2, with TRBD1 matching 10 bases. Germline assignment: CDR1 MNHEY and CDR2 SVGEGT. The V gene end was trimmed by 6 bases and the J gene end by 5 bases; junction bases not matched to a gene: 6. The length of the CDR3 is 15 residues. The CDR3 region has the DNA TGTGCCAGCAGCCACCGGACAGGGGGTACCGGGGAGCTGTTTTTT. Protein sequence: CASSHRTGGTGELFF.